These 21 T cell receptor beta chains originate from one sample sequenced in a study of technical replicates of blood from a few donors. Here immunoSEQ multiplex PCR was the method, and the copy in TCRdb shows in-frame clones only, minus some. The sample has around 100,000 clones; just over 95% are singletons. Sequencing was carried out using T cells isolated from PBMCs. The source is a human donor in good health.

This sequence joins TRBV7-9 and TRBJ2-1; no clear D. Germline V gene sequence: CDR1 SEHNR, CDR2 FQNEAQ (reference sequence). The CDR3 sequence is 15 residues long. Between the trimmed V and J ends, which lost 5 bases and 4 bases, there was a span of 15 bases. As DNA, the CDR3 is TGTGCCAGCAGCCCATACTCAGGCGTTTACAATGAGCAGTTCTTC. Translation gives CASSPYSGVYNEQFF.

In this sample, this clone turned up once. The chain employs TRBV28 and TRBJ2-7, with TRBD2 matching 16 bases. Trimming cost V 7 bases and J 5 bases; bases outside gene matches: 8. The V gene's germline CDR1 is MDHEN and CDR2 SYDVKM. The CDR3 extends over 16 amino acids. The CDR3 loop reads CASTGTSGRAFDEQYF. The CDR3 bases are TGTGCCAGCACCGGGACTAGCGGGAGGGCCTTCGACGAGCAGTACTTC.

The CDR3 spells CASSPQLKEGGNEQFF. The DNA for the CDR3 is TGTGCCAGTAGTCCCCAGTTGAAGGAGGGAGGAAATGAGCAGTTCTTC. The chain combines TRBV19 with TRBJ2-1; D may be TRBD2 (6 bases). CDR3 length: 16 residues. The germline V and J ends were trimmed by 5 bases and 7 bases, with 21 bases remaining between them. The germline V gene has CDR1 LNHDA and CDR2 SQIVND (reference sequence). Supplemented by reference TRBV19 and TRBJ2-1, the full variable domain reads DGGITQSPKYLFRKEGQNVTLSCEQNLNHDAMYWYRQDPGQGLRLIYYSQIVNDFQKGDIAEGYSVSREKKESFPLTVTSAQKNPTAFYLCASSPQLKEGGNEQFFGPGTRLTVL.

The CDR3 DNA reads as TGTGCCAGCAGTTTTACGTCAGGGCTAAAGCTGTTTTTT. It translates to CASSFTSGLKLFF. J is TRBJ2-2 and V is TRBV27; the D gene is possibly TRBD1 (5 bases). This CDR3 has 13 amino acids. Trimming cost V 3 bases and J 12 bases, with 14 bases left between them. Germline V gene sequence: CDR1 MNHEY, CDR2 SMNVEV (reference sequence).

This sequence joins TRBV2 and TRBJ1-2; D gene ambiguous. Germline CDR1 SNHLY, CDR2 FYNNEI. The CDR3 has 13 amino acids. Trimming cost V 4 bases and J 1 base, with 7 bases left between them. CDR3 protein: CASSAQINYGYTF. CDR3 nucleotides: TGTGCCAGCAGTGCCCAGATTAACTATGGCTACACCTTC.

CDR3 in DNA: TGTGCCAGCAGCTTAGTTTCCCTATCGGGGGCCAACGTCCTGACTTTC. Translated: CASSLVSLSGANVLTF. The gene calls are TRBV7-8 and TRBJ2-6; no clear D gene. The CDR3 length is 16 residues. V was pared by 1 base and J by 4 bases, with 11 bases between. The germline gives CDR1 SGHVS, CDR2 FQNEAQ.

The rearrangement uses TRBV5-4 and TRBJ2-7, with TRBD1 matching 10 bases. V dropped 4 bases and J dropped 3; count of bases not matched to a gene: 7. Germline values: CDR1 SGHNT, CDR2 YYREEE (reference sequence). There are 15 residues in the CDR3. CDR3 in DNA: TGTGCCAGCAGCCTAGGGACAGGGGAGGACTACGAGCAGTACTTC. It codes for CASSLGTGEDYEQYF.

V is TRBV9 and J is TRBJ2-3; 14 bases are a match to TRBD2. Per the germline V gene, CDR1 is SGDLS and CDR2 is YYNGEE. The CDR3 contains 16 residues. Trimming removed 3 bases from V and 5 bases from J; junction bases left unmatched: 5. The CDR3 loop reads CASSGLAGGPQDTQYF. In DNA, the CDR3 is TGTGCCAGCAGCGGACTAGCGGGAGGGCCTCAAGATACGCAGTATTTT. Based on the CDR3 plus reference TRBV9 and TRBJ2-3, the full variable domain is DSGVTQTPKHLITATGQRVTLRCSPRSGDLSVYWYQQSLDQGLQFLIQYYNGEERAKGNILERFSAQQFPDLHSELNLSSLELGDSALYFCASSGLAGGPQDTQYFGPGTRLTVL.

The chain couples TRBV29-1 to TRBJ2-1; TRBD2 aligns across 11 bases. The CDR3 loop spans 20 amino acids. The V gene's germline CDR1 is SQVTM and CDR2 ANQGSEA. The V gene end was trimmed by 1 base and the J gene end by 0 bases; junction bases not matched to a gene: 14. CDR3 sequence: CSVEGSSGTSGGSSYNEQFF. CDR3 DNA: TGCAGCGTTGAAGGTTCATCCGGGACTAGCGGAGGAAGCTCCTACAATGAGCAGTTCTTC.

The CDR3 here is CASSYSGGAWETQYF. CDR3 DNA sequence: TGTGCCAGCAGCTATAGCGGGGGGGCCTGGGAGACCCAGTACTTC. The chain couples TRBV11-2 to TRBJ2-5, with 11 bases lining up with TRBD2. The CDR3 spans 15 residues. Germline loops: CDR1 SGHAT, CDR2 FQNNGV. V trimming: 4 bases; J trimming: 5 bases; junction bases outside the gene matches: 6. Together with reference TRBV11-2 and TRBJ2-5, the CDR3 gives the full variable domain: EAGVAQSPRYKIIEKRQSVAFWCNPISGHATLYWYQQILGQGPKLLIQFQNNGVVDDSQLPKDRFSAERLKGVDSTLKIQPAKLEDSAVYLCASSYSGGAWETQYFGPGTRLLVL.

The CDR3 is CASTPQGRDTQYF. The CDR3 region has the DNA TGTGCCAGCACCCCACAGGGAAGGGATACGCAGTATTTT. The chain recombines TRBV7-9 with TRBJ2-3; TRBD1 might be the D (6 bases). Germline-derived CDR1 and CDR2 are SEHNR and FQNEAQ (reference sequence). CDR3 size: 13 residues. Trimming cost V 7 bases and J 6 bases, with 14 bases left between them.

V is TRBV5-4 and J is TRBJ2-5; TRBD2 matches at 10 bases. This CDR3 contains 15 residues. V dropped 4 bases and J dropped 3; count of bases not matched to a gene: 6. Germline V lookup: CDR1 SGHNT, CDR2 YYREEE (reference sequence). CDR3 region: CASSLGLAEKETQYF. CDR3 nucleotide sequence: TGTGCCAGCAGCCTCGGACTAGCGGAGAAAGAGACCCAGTACTTC.

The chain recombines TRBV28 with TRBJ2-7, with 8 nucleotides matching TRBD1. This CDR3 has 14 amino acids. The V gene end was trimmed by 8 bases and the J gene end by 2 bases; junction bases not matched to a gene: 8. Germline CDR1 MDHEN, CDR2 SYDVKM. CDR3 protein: CASADRGTTYEQYF. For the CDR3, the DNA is TGTGCCAGCGCTGACAGGGGCACTACCTACGAGCAGTACTTC.

CDR3 sequence: CASTDRLETQYF. The CDR3 DNA sequence: TGTGCCAGCACTGACAGGTTAGAGACCCAGTACTTC. The J gene is TRBJ2-5, the V gene TRBV6-1; tentatively, D is TRBD1 (6 bases). There are 12 residues in the CDR3. Germline CDR1 and CDR2: MNHNS and SASEGT. V was cut by 7 bases and J by 4 bases, with 10 bases left in between.

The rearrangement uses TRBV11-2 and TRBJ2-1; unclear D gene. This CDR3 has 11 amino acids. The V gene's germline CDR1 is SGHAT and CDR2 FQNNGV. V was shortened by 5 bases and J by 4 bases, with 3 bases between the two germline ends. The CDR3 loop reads CASSVYNEQFF. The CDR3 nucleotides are TGTGCCAGCAGCGTATACAATGAGCAGTTCTTC.

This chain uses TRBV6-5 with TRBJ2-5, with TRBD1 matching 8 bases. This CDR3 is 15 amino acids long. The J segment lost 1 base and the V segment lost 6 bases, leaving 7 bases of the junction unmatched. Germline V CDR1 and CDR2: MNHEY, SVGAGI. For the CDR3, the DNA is TGTGCCAGCAGCCCCTCAGGGGGCCTCCAAGAGACCCAGTACTTC. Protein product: CASSPSGGLQETQYF.

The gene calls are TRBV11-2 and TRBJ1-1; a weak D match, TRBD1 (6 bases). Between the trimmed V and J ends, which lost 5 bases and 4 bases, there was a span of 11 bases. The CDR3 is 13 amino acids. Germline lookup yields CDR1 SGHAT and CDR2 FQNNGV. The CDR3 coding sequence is TGTGCCAGCAGCCAAACAGGGCTCACTGAAGCTTTCTTT. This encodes CASSQTGLTEAFF.

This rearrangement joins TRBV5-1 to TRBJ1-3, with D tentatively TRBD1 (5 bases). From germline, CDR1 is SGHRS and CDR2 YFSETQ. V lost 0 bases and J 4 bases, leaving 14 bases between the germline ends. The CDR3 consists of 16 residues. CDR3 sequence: CASSLARQGGGNTIYF. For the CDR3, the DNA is TGCGCCAGCAGCTTGGCCCGTCAGGGAGGCGGAAACACCATATATTTT.

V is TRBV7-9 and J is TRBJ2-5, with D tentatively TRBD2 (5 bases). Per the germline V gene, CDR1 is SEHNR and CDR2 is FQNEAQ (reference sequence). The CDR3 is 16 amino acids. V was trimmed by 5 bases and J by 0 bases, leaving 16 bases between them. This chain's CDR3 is CASSNQGPGYQETQYF. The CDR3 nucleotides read TGTGCCAGCAGCAACCAAGGCCCGGGGTACCAAGAGACCCAGTACTTC. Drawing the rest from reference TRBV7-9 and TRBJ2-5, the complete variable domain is DTGVSQNPRHKITKRGQNVTFRCDPISEHNRLYWYRQTLGQGPEFLTYFQNEAQLEKSRLLSDRFSAERPKGSFSTLEIQRTEQGDSAMYLCASSNQGPGYQETQYFGPGTRLLVL.

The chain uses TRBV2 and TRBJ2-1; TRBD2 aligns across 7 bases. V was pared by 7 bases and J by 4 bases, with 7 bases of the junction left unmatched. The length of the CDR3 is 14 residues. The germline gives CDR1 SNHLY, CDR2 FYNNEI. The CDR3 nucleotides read TGTGCCAGCAAGGGAGCGGGAAATTACAATGAGCAGTTCTTC. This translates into CASKGAGNYNEQFF.

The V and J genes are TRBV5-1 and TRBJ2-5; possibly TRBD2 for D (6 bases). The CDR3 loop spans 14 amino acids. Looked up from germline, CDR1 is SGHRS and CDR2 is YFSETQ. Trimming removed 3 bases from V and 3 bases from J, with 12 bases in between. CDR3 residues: CASSWGLAKETQYF. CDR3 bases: TGCGCCAGCAGCTGGGGCCTAGCGAAAGAGACCCAGTACTTC.